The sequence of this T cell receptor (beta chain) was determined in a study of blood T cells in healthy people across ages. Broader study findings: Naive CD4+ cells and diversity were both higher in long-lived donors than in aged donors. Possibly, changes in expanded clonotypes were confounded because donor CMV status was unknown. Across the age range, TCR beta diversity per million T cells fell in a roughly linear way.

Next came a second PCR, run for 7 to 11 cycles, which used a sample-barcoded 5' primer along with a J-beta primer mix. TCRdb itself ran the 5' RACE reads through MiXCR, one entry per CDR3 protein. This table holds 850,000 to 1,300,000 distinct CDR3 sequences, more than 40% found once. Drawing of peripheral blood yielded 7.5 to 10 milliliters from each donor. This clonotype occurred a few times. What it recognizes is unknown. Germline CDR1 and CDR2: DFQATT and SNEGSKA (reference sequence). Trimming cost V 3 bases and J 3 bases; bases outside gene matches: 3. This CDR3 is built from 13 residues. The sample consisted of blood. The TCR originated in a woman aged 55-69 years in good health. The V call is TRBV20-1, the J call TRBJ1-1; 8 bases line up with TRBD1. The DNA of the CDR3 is TGCAGTGCTAGGGACAGGGACTACACTGAAGCTTTCTTT. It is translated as CSARDRDYTEAFF.